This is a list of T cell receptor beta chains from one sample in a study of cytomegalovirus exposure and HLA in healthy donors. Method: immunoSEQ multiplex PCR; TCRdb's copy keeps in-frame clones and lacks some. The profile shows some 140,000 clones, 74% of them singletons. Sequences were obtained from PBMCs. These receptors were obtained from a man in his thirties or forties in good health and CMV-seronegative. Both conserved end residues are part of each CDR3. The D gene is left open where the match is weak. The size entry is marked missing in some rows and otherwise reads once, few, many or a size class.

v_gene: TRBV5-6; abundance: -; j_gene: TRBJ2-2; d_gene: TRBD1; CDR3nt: TGTGCCAGCAGCCTGACAGGGATCGGGGAGCTGTTTTTT; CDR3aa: CASSLTGIGELFF
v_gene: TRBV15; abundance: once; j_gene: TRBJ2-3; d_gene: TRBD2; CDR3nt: TGTGCCACCAGCAGAGAAATTAGCGGGTTCAGCACAGATACGCAGTATTTT; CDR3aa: CATSREISGFSTDTQYF
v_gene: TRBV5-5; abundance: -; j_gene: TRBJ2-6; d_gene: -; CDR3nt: TGTGCCAGCAGCAGTACAGGGTCTGGGGCCAACGTCCTGACTTTC; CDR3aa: CASSSTGSGANVLTF
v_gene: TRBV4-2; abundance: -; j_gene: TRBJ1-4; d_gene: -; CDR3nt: TGTGCCAGCAGCCAAGATAGCCAGCAGAATGAAAAACTGTTTTTT; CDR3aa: CASSQDSQQNEKLFF
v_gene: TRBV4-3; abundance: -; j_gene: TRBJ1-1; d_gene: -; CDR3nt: TGCGCCAGCAGCCAAGATGGGAGGGCTTTCTTT; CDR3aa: CASSQDGRAFF
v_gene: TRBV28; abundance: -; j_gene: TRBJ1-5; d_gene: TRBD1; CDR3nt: TGTGCCAGCAGTTCCCCGGGACAGGGGGGGGGCAATCAGCCCCAGCATTTT; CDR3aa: CASSSPGQGGGNQPQHF
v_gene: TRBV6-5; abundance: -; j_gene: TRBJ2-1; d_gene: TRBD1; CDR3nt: TGTGCCAGCAGTTACAGAACAGGGGGAGAGGGTGAGCAGTTCTTC; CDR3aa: CASSYRTGGEGEQFF
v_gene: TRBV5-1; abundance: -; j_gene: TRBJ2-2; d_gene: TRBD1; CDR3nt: TGCGCCAGCAGCTCCTTCCCGGACAGGGGGCTACACACCGGGGAGCTGTTTTTT; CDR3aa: CASSSFPDRGLHTGELFF
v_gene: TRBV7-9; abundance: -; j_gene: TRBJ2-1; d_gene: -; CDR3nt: TGTGCCAGCTTTTACGGGGAGAGCTCCTACAATGAGCAGTTCTTC; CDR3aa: CASFYGESSYNEQFF
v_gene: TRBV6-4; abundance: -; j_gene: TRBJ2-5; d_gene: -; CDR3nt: TGTGCCAGCAGTGCCCCGGGGTGCGGCGAGACCCAGTACTTC; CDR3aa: CASSAPGCGETQYF
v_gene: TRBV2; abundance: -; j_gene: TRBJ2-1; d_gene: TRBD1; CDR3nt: TGTGCCACCTCGGGGACAGGGCGCTACAATGAGCAGTTCTTC; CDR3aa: CATSGTGRYNEQFF
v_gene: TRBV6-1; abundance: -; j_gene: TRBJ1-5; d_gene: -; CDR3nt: TGTGCCAGCAGTGAGACGGGAGGGAAACAGCCCCAGCATTTT; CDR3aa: CASSETGGKQPQHF
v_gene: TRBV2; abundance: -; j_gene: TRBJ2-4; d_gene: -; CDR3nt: TGTGCCAGCAGTGAAGGGGAGGTAAACATTCAGTACTTC; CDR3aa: CASSEGEVNIQYF
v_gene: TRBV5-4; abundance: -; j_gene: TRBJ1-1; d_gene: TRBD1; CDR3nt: TGTGCCGTTGAAAGGGGCAGGGGGGCCACTGAAGCTTTCTTT; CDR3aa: CAVERGRGATEAFF
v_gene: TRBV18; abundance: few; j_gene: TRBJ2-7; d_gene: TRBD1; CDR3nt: TGTGCCAGCTCAACGGGACAGGCAGAGCAGTACTTC; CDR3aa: CASSTGQAEQYF
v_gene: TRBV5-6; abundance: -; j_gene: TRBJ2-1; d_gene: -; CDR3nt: TGTGCCAGCACACTTGGGGGGGGCCAGAACAATGAGCAGTTCTTC; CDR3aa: CASTLGGGQNNEQFF
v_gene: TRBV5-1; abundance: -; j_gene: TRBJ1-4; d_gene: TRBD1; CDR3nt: TGCGCCAGCAGTTTCGGACAGGGGGCTTTCAATGAAAAACTGTTTTTT; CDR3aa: CASSFGQGAFNEKLFF
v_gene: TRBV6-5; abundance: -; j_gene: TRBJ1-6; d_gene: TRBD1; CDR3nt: TGTGCCAGCGGGGCGGACAGGGACTCACCCCTCCACTTT; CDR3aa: CASGADRDSPLHF
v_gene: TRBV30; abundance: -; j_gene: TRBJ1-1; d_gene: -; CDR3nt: TGTGCCTGGAATATGGGACAAACGAACACTGAAGCTTTCTTT; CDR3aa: CAWNMGQTNTEAFF
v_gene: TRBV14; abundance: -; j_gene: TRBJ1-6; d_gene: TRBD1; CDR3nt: TGTGCCAGCAGCCAAGTACGGGACAGGGGTTCACCCCTCCACTTT; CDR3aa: CASSQVRDRGSPLHF
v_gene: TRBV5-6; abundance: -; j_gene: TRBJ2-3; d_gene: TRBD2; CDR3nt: TGTGCCAGCAGCCTCCTACTAGCGGGACCCTCCACAGATACGCAGTATTTT; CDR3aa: CASSLLLAGPSTDTQYF
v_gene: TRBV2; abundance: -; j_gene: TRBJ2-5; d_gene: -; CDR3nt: TGTGCCAGCAGTCGCCAAGAGACCCAGTACTTC; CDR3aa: CASSRQETQYF
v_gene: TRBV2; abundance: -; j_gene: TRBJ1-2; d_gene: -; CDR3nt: TGTGCCAGCGGGAACGTGGGGGGAGTCGGCTACACCTTC; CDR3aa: CASGNVGGVGYTF
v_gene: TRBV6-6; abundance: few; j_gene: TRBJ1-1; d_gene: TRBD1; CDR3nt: TGTGCCAGCAGGGAGACAGGGTACGGGAACACTGAAGCTTTCTTT; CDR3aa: CASRETGYGNTEAFF
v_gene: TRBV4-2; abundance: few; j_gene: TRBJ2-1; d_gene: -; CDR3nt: TGTGCCAGCAGCCAACCACCGGACAACAATGAGCAGTTCTTC; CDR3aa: CASSQPPDNNEQFF
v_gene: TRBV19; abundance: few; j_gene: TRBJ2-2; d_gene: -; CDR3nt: TGTGCCAGTACGATTACAGGTCCCGGGGAGCTGTTTTTT; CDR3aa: CASTITGPGELFF
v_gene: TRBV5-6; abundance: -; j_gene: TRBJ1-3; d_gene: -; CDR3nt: TGTGCCAGCAGCCCGGGAACCGGAAACACCATATATTTT; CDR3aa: CASSPGTGNTIYF
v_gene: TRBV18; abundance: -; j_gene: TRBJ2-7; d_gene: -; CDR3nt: TGTGCCAGCTCACCACGACAGTCCTCTTCCTACGAGCAGTACTTC; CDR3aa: CASSPRQSSSYEQYF
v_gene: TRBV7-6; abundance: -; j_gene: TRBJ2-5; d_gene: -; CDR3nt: TGTGCCAGCAGCTTAGACCGGGGGAAACAAGAGACCCAGTACTTC; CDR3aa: CASSLDRGKQETQYF
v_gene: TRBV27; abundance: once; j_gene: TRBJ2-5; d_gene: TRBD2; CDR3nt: TGTGCCAGCGGAACTAGCGGTGTGGGAGAGACCCAGTACTTC; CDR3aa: CASGTSGVGETQYF
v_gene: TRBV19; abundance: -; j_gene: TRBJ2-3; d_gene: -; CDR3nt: TGTGCCAGTCGGGATGGGCGAGGCACAGATACGCAGTATTTT; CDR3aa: CASRDGRGTDTQYF
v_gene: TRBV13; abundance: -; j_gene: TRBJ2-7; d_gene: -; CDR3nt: TGTGCCAGCAGGGGCGGGCCTACCTACGAGCAGTACTTC; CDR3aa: CASRGGPTYEQYF
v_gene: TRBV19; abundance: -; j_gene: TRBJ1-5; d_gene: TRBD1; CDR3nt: TGTGCCAGTACTCTAGACAGGGCGGACAATCAGCCCCAGCATTTT; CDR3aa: CASTLDRADNQPQHF
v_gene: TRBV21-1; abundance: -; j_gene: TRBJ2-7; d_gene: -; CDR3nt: TGTGCCAGCAGCCTCGTCCCGGACAGGTTTAACTCCTACGAGCAGTACTTC; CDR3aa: CASSLVPDRFNSYEQYF
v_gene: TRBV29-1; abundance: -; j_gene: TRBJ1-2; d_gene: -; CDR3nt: TGCAGCGGTTCCGAGATTAACTATGGCTACACCTTC; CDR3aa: CSGSEINYGYTF
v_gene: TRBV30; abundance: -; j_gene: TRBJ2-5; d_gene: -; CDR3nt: TGTGCCTGGAGTGTACCGGGGGAGACCCAGTACTTC; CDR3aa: CAWSVPGETQYF
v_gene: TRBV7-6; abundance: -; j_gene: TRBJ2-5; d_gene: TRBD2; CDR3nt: TGTGCCAGCAGCTTAGCGTTTAGCGGGGGGGCCTTAGGTAGAGAGACCCAGTACTTC; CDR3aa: CASSLAFSGGALGRETQYF
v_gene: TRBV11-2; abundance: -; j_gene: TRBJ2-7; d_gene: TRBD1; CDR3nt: TGTGCCAGCAGCTCGCCACCGGGACAGGGGTCCTACGAGCAGTACTTC; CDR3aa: CASSSPPGQGSYEQYF
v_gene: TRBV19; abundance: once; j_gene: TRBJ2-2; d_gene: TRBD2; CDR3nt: TGTGCCAGTAGTGGTGGAGCAGCGGGATCGACCGGGGAGCTGTTTTTT; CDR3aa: CASSGGAAGSTGELFF
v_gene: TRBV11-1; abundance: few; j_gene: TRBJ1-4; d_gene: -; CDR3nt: TGTGCCAGCAGCGCGGGCAATGAAAAACTGTTTTTT; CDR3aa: CASSAGNEKLFF
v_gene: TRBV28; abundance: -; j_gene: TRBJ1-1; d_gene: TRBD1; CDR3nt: TGTGCCAGTCAAACAGGGGGGCGGATGAACACTGAAGCTTTCTTT; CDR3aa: CASQTGGRMNTEAFF
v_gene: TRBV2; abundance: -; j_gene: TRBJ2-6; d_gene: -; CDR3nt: TGTGCCAGCAGGCCGGTGTCCGGGGCCAACGTCCTGACTTTC; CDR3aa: CASRPVSGANVLTF
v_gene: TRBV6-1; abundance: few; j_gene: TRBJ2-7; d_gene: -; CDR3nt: TGTGCCAGCTCCATATTGGGAGTCGACGAGCAGTACTTC; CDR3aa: CASSILGVDEQYF
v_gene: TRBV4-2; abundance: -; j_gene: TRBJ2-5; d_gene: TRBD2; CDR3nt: TGTGCCAGCAGCCAAGCGGTTAGCGGGGCCCAAGAGACCCAGTACTTC; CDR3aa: CASSQAVSGAQETQYF
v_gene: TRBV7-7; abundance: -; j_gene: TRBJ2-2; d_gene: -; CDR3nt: TGTGCTAGCAGCTTAGCGTTCGGGGGTAACCCCGGGGAGCTGTTTTTT; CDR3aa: CASSLAFGGNPGELFF
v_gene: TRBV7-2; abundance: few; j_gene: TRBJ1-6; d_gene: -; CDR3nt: TGTGCCAGCAGCTTAGCGGGGTCGGGGAATAATTCACCCCTCCACTTT; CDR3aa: CASSLAGSGNNSPLHF
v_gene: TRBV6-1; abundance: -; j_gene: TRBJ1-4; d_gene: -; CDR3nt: TGTGCCAGCAGTGGGCACACTACAACTAATGAAAAACTGTTTTTT; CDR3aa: CASSGHTTTNEKLFF
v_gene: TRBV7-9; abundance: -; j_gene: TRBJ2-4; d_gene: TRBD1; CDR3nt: TGTGCCAGCGTGACAGGGTTAGCCAAAAACATTCAGTACTTC; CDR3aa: CASVTGLAKNIQYF
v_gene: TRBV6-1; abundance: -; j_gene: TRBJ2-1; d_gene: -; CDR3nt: TGTGCCAGCAGTGAGAGCCCAGGGTACAATGAGCAGTTCTTC; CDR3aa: CASSESPGYNEQFF
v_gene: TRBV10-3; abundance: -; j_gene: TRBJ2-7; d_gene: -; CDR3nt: TGTGCCATCAGCCCTTCGGACTCCCTCCTAGAGCAGTACTTC; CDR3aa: CAISPSDSLLEQYF
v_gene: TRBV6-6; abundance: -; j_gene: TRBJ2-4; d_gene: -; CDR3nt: TGTGCCAGCAGTCCGAAAAACATTCAGTACTTC; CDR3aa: CASSPKNIQYF
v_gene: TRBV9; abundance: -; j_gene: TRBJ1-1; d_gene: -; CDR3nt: TGTGCCAGCAGCGTAGATTCGGGGTACACTGAAGCTTTCTTT; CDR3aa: CASSVDSGYTEAFF
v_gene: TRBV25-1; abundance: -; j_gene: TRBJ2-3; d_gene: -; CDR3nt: TGTGCCAGCTACGGAGGGGCGATTGCCTTCGCTACGCAGTATTTT; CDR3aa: CASYGGAIAFATQYF
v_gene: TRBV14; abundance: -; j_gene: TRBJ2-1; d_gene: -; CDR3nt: TGTGCCAGCAGCCAAGTTGTGGGGAGCAATGAGCAGTTCTTC; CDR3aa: CASSQVVGSNEQFF
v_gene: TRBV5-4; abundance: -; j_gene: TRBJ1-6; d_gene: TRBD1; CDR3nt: TGTGCCAGCAGGGAAGGGACAGGGGCTAATTCACCCCTCCACTTT; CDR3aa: CASREGTGANSPLHF
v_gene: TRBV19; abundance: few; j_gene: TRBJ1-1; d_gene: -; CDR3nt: TGTGCCAGTACTTGGACTTTGGTCACTGAAGCTTTCTTT; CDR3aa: CASTWTLVTEAFF
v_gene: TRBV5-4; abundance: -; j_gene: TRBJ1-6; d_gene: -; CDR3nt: TGTGCCAGCAGCTTGGGAGGGGGTAGCAATTCACCCCTCCACTTT; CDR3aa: CASSLGGGSNSPLHF
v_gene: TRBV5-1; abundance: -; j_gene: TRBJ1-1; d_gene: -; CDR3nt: TGCGCCAGCAGCTTGCGGCGACAGTCCATGAACACTGAAGCTTTCTTT; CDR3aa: CASSLRRQSMNTEAFF
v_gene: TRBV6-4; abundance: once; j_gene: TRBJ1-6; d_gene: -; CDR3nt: TGTGCCAGCAGGAAAAGGTCGGGGAGGGTCTATAATTCACCCCTCCACTTT; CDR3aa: CASRKRSGRVYNSPLHF